One sample yielded the 26 T cell receptor beta chains listed below, sequenced in a study of T cell responses to AZD1222 COVID-19 vaccine. Only in-frame clones appear in the TCRdb table, and some are missing; sequencing was by immunoSEQ multiplex PCR. The data contain about 140,000 clones, around 88% of them seen just once; the ten biggest clones take up around 3.3%. This specimen was peripheral blood, taken on day 0 of AZD1222 vaccination. These receptors were collected from an adult in good health.

The chain combines TRBV3-1 (or the pseudogene TRBV3-2) with TRBJ1-5; D not certain. Germline lookup yields CDR1 LGHDT and CDR2 YNNKEL (reference sequence). Trimming removed 2 bases at V and 4 bases at J, with 12 bases between. The CDR3 extends over 15 amino acids. This CDR3 is CASSQTRTVNQPQHF. As DNA, the CDR3 is TGTGCCAGCAGCCAAACCCGGACGGTAAATCAGCCCCAGCATTTT.

The CDR3 nucleotides read TGTGCCAGCAGTCGAGGGTGGGGATCCAATCAGCCCCAGCATTTT. The encoded protein is CASSRGWGSNQPQHF. The gene calls are TRBV6-5 and TRBJ1-5; D ambiguous. This CDR3 comprises 15 residues. From germline, CDR1 is MNHEY and CDR2 SVGAGI. The V and J ends lost 5 bases and 3 bases respectively, with 14 bases between them.

The rearrangement uses TRBV18 and TRBJ2-3; D is uncertain. The V gene lost 8 bases and the J gene lost 0 bases, with 9 bases spanning the gap. The CDR3 extends over 13 amino acids. The V gene's germline CDR1 is KGHSH and CDR2 LQKENI. The CDR3: CASTPQSTDTQYF. CDR3 in DNA: TGTGCCAGCACGCCCCAGAGCACAGATACGCAGTATTTT. The variable domain in full, with the rest retrieved from reference TRBV18 and TRBJ2-3, is NAGVMQNPRHLVRRRGQEARLRCSPMKGHSHVYWYRQLPEEGLKFMVYLQKENIIDESGMPKERFSAEFPKEGPSILRIQQVVRGDSAAYFCASTPQSTDTQYFGPGTRLTVL.

The gene calls are TRBV29-1 and TRBJ2-4; 8 bases fit TRBD1. The germline gives CDR1 SQVTM, CDR2 ANQGSEA. CDR3 length: 15 amino acids. Trimming at V came to 4 bases and at J to 8 bases, leaving 13 bases not matched to a gene. CDR3 sequence (DNA): TGCAGCGTTGGGCAGGGGGCGTACCCGAGGTACATTCAGTACTTC. Protein sequence: CSVGQGAYPRYIQYF. Using reference TRBV29-1 and TRBJ2-4 for the parts outside the CDR3, the full variable domain is SAVISQKPSRDICQRGTSLTIQCQVDSQVTMMFWYRQQPGQSLTLIATANQGSEATYESGFVIDKFPISRPNLTFSTLTVSNMSPEDSSIYLCSVGQGAYPRYIQYFGAGTRLSVL.

This CDR3 is CASSYPDREWDGYTF. CDR3 in DNA: TGTGCCAGCAGTTACCCGGACAGGGAATGGGATGGCTACACCTTC. The V gene is TRBV6-2 or TRBV6-3, the J gene TRBJ1-2; 8 bases are shared with TRBD1. J gave up 6 bases and V 2 bases, and 8 bases lay outside the gene matches. Germline CDR1 and CDR2: MNHEY and SVGEGT. The CDR3 covers 15 residues.

The genes are TRBV14 and TRBJ2-7; 12 bases are a match to TRBD2. CDR1 is SGHDN and CDR2 is FVKESK in the germline V gene. The CDR3 consists of 19 residues. J was trimmed by 0 bases and V by 4 bases; bases with no gene match: 13. CDR3 sequence (DNA): TGTGCCAGCAGCCGACTGGCTAGCGGGAGGGCCGATAGCTCCTACGAGCAGTACTTC. Its protein product is CASSRLASGRADSSYEQYF.

This clone has a handful of counts. The chain employs TRBV4-3 and TRBJ2-4; maybe TRBD1 (5 bases). Trimming cost V 1 base and J 5 bases, with 12 bases left between them. The CDR3 has 15 amino acids. Germline V gives CDR1 LGHNA, CDR2 YSLEER. The CDR3 sequence is CASSQVAGFENIQYF. CDR3 DNA sequence: TGCGCCAGCAGCCAAGTAGCAGGGTTTGAAAACATTCAGTACTTC.

The rearrangement links TRBV9 to TRBJ2-2; D unclear. CDR3 length: 11 amino acids. The germline gives CDR1 SGDLS, CDR2 YYNGEE. V was shortened by 4 bases and J by 9 bases, with 7 bases between the two germline ends. CDR3 bases: TGTGCCAGCAGCCTCGGCCGGGAGCTGTTTTTT. Protein product: CASSLGRELFF.

This chain links TRBV13 with TRBJ1-3; D gene uncertain. CDR3 size: 12 residues. The germline gives CDR1 PRHDT, CDR2 FYEKMQ (reference sequence). V shed 1 base and J shed 11 bases, with 9 bases lying between them. The CDR3 here is CASSLVGSPIYF. Here the CDR3 DNA reads TGTGCCAGCAGCTTAGTCGGTTCCCCCATATATTTT.

This chain links TRBV28 with TRBJ1-6; the match to TRBD1 covers 10 bases. Trimming removed 6 bases from V and 5 bases from J; junction bases left unmatched: 4. Looked up from germline, CDR1 is MDHEN and CDR2 is SYDVKM. CDR3 length equals 15 residues. The CDR3 sequence is CASSLGTGDNSPLHF. The CDR3 bases are TGTGCCAGCAGCTTAGGGACAGGGGATAATTCACCCCTCCACTTT.

This clone was observed once. The chain has TRBV6-5 and TRBJ2-7; no definite D call. V was pared by 0 bases and J by 6 bases, with 9 bases between. Germline V gene data show CDR1 as MNHEY and CDR2 as SVGAGI. The CDR3 covers 13 residues. The DNA for the CDR3 is TGTGCCAGCAGTTACTCGGCAGATGGCGAGCAGTACTTC. This translates into CASSYSADGEQYF.

The rearrangement uses TRBV9 and TRBJ2-1, with a weak D call TRBD2 (6 bases). Germline V gene sequence: CDR1 SGDLS, CDR2 YYNGEE. This CDR3 has 15 amino acids. Trimming took 3 bases from V and 2 from J, leaving 12 bases between them. The CDR3 sequence is CASSGSGWAYNEQFF. The CDR3 DNA reads TGTGCCAGCAGCGGTAGCGGATGGGCCTACAATGAGCAGTTCTTC.

J is TRBJ2-7 and V is TRBV6-2 or TRBV6-3; 9 positions agree with TRBD1. With 5 bases clipped from V and 5 bases from J, the junction kept 7 bases outside the gene matches. The CDR3 has 14 amino acids. Germline loops: CDR1 MNHEY, CDR2 SVGEGT. CDR3 loop: CASSPRTGVNEQYF. CDR3 DNA: TGTGCCAGCAGTCCCAGGACAGGGGTGAACGAGCAGTACTTC.

The gene calls are TRBV10-1 and TRBJ2-1, with D unclear. The germline CDR1 and CDR2 sequences are WNHNN and SYGVQD (reference sequence). V lost 5 bases and J lost 4, with 3 bases in between. This CDR3 is built from 11 residues. The CDR3 protein is CASSQYNEQFF. The CDR3 DNA follows: TGCGCCAGCAGTCAGTACAATGAGCAGTTCTTC.

The rearrangement links TRBV6-1 to TRBJ2-3; TRBD1 is a possible D gene (5 bases). The CDR3 consists of 15 residues. Germline V gene lookup returns CDR1 MNHNS and CDR2 SASEGT. V lost 2 bases to trimming and J lost 0 bases, with 9 bases between them. This CDR3 reads CASSESGASTDTQYF. CDR3 sequence (DNA): TGTGCCAGCAGTGAATCTGGGGCGAGCACAGATACGCAGTATTTT.

The chain employs TRBV29-1 and TRBJ2-7, with D maybe TRBD1 (6 bases). Trimming pared 3 bases from V and 0 bases from J, leaving 9 bases between. Germline assignment: CDR1 SQVTM and CDR2 ANQGSEA. This CDR3 is built from 13 residues. CDR3 in DNA: TGCAGCGTTGACGGGGACAACTCCTACGAGCAGTACTTC. Protein sequence: CSVDGDNSYEQYF.

This chain joins TRBV3-1 (or the pseudogene TRBV3-2) and TRBJ1-5, with TRBD1 as a possible D gene (5 bases). This CDR3 has 13 amino acids. From germline, CDR1 is LGHDT and CDR2 YNNKEL (reference sequence). The V gene lost 1 base and the J gene lost 9 bases, with 10 bases spanning the gap. The CDR3 is CASSQVWGLPQHF. CDR3 coding DNA: TGTGCCAGCAGCCAAGTATGGGGGTTGCCCCAGCATTTT.

The CDR3 region has the DNA TGTGCCAGCAGTGATCCATCAGGGCTCTATGGCTACACCTTC. Its translation: CASSDPSGLYGYTF. The J gene is TRBJ1-2, the V gene TRBV6-1; D is possibly TRBD1 (5 bases). CDR1 and CDR2 (germline): MNHNS, SASEGT. The CDR3 extends over 14 amino acids. The V end was cut by 3 bases, the J end by 4 bases, with 12 bases between.

The chain carries TRBV5-4 and TRBJ2-5; tentatively, D is TRBD1 or TRBD2 (7 bases each). Trimming shortened V by 1 base and J by 4 bases, and 14 bases separated the two germline ends. Germline lookup yields CDR1 SGHNT and CDR2 YYREEE (reference sequence). The CDR3 length is 15 residues. The CDR3 loop is CASSLPQGGGETQYF. In DNA, the CDR3 is TGTGCCAGCAGCTTGCCCCAGGGGGGGGGAGAGACCCAGTACTTC.

CDR3 sequence (DNA): TGTGCCAGCAGCCCCAGTAAGACAGGGTTCGTCTCCTACGAGCAGTACTTC. This sequence encodes CASSPSKTGFVSYEQYF. This rearrangement joins TRBV3-1 (or the pseudogene TRBV3-2) to TRBJ2-7, with 7 nucleotides matching TRBD1. The CDR3 extends over 17 amino acids. With V trimmed by 4 bases and J by 0 bases, 12 bases remained unmatched. Germline assignment: CDR1 LGHDT and CDR2 YNNKEL (reference sequence).

The chain links TRBV5-5 to TRBJ1-1; 7 nucleotides match TRBD1. CDR1 is SGHKS, CDR2 YYEKEE, per germline (reference sequence). The CDR3 runs to 14 residues. Trimming took 4 bases from V and 4 from J; bases not matched to a gene: 7. In nucleotides, the CDR3 is TGTGCCAGCAGCCCCTACCCAGGGGGCACTGAAGCTTTCTTT. Residues: CASSPYPGGTEAFF.

This clone was detected once. This chain uses TRBV3-1 (or the pseudogene TRBV3-2) with TRBJ2-1; 8 positions agree with TRBD2. This CDR3 comprises 16 residues. Germline CDR1 and CDR2: LGHDT and YNNKEL (reference sequence). Unmatched junction bases numbered 15, after V lost 6 bases and J lost 8 bases. CDR3 DNA sequence: TGTGCCAGCAGTCGAGCCCATAGCGGGGACCCTCATGAGCAGTTCTTC. This sequence encodes CASSRAHSGDPHEQFF.

This chain uses TRBV6-2 or TRBV6-3 with TRBJ2-1; 10 bases map to TRBD2. CDR3 size: 16 residues. The V gene end was trimmed by 6 bases and the J gene end by 5 bases; junction bases not matched to a gene: 10. Germline assignment: CDR1 MNHEY and CDR2 SVGEGT. The CDR3 DNA is TGTGCCAGCAGCCACGCGCTAGCGGGAGAGGACAATGAGCAGTTCTTC. This codes for CASSHALAGEDNEQFF.

The chain recombines TRBV7-3 with TRBJ1-2; D perhaps matches TRBD1 (5 bases). Deletions cut 2 bases from V and 7 bases from J, with 11 bases between. Germline CDR1 and CDR2: SGHTA and FQGTGA. This CDR3 is built from 13 residues. The chain's CDR3 is CASSLSGIGGYTF. In DNA form, the CDR3 reads TGTGCCAGCAGCTTATCAGGGATTGGTGGCTACACCTTC. Combining the CDR3 with reference TRBV7-3 and TRBJ1-2 gives the whole variable domain GAGVSQTPSNKVTEKGKYVELRCDPISGHTALYWYRQSLGQGPEFLIYFQGTGAADDSGLPNDRFFAVRPEGSVSTLKIQRTERGDSAVYLCASSLSGIGGYTFGSGTRLTVV.

The V gene is TRBV15, the J gene TRBJ1-4; D is undetermined. Germline loops: CDR1 LNHNV, CDR2 YYDKDF (reference sequence). The CDR3 consists of 11 residues. The germline V and J ends were trimmed by 8 bases and 4 bases, with 5 bases remaining between them. CDR3 in amino acids: CATRSNEKLFF. CDR3 nucleotides: TGTGCCACCCGGAGTAATGAAAAACTGTTTTTT.

This chain joins TRBV5-5 and TRBJ1-2, with D unresolved. Trimming took off 3 bases at V and 8 bases at J, with 14 bases between the two ends. CDR3 length: 13 residues. From germline, CDR1 is SGHKS and CDR2 YYEKEE (reference sequence). CDR3 coding DNA: TGTGCCAGCAGCTACGACTGGGAGGGAGGCTACACCTTC. Residues: CASSYDWEGGYTF. Combining the CDR3 with reference TRBV5-5 and TRBJ1-2 gives the whole variable domain DAGVTQSPTHLIKTRGQQVTLRCSPISGHKSVSWYQQVLGQGPQFIFQYYEKEERGRGNFPDRFSARQFPNYSSELNVNALLLGDSALYLCASSYDWEGGYTFGSGTRLTVV.